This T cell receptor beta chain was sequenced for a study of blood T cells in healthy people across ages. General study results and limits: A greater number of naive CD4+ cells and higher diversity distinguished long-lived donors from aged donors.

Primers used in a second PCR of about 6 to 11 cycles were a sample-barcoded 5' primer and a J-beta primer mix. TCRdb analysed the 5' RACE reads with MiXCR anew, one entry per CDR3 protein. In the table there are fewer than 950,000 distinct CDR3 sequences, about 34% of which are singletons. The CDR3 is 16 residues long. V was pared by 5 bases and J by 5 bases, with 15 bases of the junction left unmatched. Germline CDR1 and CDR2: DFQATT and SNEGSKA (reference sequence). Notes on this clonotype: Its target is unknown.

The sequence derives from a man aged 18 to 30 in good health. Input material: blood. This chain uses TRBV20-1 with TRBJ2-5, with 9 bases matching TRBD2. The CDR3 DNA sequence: TGCAGTGCTGGTGGCGGGGGGGCTCCTTTAGGGGAGACCCAGTACTTC. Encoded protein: CSAGGGGAPLGETQYF.